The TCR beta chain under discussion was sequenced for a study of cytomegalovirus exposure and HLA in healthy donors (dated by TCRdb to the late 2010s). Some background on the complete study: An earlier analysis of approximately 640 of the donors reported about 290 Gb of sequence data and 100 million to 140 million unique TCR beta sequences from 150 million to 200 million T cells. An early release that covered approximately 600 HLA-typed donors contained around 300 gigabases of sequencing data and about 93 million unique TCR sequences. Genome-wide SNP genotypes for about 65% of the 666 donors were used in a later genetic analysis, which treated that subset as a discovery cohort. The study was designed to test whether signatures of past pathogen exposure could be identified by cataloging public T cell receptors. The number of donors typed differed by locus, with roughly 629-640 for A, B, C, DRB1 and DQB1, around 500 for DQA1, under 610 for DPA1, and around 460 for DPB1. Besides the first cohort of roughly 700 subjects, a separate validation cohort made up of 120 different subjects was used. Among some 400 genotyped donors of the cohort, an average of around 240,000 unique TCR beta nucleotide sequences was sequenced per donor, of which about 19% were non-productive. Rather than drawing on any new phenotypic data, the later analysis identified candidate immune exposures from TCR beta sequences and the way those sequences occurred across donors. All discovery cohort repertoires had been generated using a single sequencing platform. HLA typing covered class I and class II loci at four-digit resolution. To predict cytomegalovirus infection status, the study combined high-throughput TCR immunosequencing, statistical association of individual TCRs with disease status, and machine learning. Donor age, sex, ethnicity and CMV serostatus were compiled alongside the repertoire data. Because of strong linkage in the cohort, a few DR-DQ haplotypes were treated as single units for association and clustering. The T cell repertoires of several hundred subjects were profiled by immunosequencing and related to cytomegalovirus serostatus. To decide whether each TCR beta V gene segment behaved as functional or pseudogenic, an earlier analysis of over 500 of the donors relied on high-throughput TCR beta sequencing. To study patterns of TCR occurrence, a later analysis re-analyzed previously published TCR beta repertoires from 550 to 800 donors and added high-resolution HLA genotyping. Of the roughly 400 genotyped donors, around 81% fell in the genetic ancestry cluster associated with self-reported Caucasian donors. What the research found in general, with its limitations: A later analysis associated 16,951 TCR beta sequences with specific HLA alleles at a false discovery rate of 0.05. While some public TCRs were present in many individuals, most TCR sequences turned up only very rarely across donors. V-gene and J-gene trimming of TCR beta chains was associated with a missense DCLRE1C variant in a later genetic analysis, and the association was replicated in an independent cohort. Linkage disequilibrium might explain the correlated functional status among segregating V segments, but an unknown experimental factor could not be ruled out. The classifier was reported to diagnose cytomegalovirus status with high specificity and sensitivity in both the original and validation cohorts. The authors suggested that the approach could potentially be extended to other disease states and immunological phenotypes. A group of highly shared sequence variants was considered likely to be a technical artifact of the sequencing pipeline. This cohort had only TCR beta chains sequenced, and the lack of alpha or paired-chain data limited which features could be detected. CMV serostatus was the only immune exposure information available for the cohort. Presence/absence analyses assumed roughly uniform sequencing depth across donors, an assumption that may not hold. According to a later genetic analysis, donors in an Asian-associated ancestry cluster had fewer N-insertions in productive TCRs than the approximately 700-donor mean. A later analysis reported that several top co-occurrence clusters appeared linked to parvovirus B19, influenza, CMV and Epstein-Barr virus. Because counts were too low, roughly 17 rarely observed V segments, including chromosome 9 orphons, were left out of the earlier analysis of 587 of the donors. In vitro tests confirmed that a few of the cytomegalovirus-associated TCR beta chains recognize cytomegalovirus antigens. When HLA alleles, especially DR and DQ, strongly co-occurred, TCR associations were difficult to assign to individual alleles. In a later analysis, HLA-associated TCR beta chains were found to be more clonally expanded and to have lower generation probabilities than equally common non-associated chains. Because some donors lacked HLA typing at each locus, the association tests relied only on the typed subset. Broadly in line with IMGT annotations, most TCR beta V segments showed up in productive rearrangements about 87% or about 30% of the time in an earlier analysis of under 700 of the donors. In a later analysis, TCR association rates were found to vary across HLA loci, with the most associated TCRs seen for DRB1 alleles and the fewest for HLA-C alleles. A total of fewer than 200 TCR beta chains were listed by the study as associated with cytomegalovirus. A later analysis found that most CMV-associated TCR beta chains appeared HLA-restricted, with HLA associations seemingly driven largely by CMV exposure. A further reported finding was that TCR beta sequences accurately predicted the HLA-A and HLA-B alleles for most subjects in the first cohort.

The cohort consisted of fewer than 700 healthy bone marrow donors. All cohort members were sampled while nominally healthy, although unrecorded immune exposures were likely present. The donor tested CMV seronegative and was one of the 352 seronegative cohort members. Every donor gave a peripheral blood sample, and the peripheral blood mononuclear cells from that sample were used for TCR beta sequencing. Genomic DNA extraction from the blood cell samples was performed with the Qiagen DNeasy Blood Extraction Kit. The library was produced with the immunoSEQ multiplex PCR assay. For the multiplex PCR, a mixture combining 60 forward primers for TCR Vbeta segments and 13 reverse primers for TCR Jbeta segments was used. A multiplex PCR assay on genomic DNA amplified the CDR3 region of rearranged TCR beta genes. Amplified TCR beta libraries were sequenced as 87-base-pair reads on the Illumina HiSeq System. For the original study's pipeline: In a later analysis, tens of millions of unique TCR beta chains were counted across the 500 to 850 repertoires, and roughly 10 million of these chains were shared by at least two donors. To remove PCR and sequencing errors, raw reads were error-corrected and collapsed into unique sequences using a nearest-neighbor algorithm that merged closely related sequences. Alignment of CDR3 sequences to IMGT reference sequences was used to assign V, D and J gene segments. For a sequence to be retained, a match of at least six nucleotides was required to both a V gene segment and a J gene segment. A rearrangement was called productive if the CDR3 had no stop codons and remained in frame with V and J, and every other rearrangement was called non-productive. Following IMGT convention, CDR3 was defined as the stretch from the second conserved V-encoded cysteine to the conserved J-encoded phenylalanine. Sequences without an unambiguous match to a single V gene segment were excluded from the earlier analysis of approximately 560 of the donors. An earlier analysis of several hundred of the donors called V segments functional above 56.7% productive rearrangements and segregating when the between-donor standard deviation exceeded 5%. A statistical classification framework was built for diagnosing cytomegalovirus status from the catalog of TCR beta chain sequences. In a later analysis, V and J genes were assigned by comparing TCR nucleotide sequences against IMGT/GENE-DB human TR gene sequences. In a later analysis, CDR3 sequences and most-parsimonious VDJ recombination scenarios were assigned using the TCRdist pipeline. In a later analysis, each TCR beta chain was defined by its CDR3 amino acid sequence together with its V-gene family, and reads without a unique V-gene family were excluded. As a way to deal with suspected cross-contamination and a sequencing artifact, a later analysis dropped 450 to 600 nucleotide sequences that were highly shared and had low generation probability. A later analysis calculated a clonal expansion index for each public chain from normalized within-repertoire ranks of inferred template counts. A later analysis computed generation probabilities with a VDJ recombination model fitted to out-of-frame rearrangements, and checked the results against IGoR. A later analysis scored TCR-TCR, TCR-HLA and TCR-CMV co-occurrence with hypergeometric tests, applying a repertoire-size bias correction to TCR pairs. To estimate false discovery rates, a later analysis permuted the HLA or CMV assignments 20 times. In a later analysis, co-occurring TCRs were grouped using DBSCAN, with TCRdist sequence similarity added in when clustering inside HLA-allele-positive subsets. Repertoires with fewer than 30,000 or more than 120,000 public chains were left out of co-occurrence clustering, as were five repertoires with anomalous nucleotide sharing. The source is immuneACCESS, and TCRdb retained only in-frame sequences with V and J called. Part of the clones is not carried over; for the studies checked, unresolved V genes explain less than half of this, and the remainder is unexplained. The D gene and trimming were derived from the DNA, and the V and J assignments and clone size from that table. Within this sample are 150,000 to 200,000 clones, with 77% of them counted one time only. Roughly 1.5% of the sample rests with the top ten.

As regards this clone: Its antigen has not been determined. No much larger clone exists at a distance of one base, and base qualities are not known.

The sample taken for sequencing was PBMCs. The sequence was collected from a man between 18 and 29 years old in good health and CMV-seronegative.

Here the CDR3 is given as CASSLGAGFANTGELFF. Read as DNA, the sequence is TGTGCCAGCAGCTTAGGAGCGGGGTTCGCGAACACCGGGGAGCTGTTTTTT. The chain was built from TRBV7-8 and TRBJ2-2; the junction holds 7 bases that match TRBD2. CDR1 and CDR2 were assigned from the germline V gene as SGHVS and FQNEAQ. Including cysteine and phenylalanine, the CDR3 has 17 amino acids. The CDR3 DNA has 51 bases and is translated from base 1. Here V drops 1 base and J drops 0 bases, and the junction holds 5 bases not matched to any gene.